Below, 25 T cell receptor beta chains from the same sample are listed, as sequenced in a study of T-cell memory formation after mild COVID-19. In TCRdb, the 5' RACE reads were re-called with MiXCR into one record per CDR3 protein. The table records fewer than 700,000 distinct CDR3 sequences, approximately 18% of them present only once. Specimen: PBMCs or a T cell subset sorted from them (not recorded which). Every receptor here comes from an adult woman who had mild COVID-19 (a few samples of this study predate the infection). Cell type and time point are not known.

This rearrangement joins TRBV6-4 to TRBJ2-1; TRBD1 matches at 8 bases. The CDR3 totals 15 residues. J gave up 8 bases and V 2 bases, and 8 bases lay outside the gene matches. Germline V lookup: CDR1 MRHNA, CDR2 SNTAGT. CDR3 DNA: TGTGCCAGCAGTGACGGGGCAGGGGGCCGGTATGAGCAGTTCTTC. It yields the protein CASSDGAGGRYEQFF.

The chain is built from TRBV2 and TRBJ1-6, with D possibly being TRBD1 (5 bases). V gave up 3 bases and J gave up 7 bases, with 13 bases separating them. The length of the CDR3 is 15 residues. Germline CDR1 reads SNHLY; CDR2 reads FYNNEI. CDR3 in DNA: TGTGCCAGCAGTGACGAGGGACTGCCAAATTCACCCCTCCACTTT. The encoded protein is CASSDEGLPNSPLHF.

The rearrangement uses TRBV7-2 and TRBJ1-2; 12 bases are shared with TRBD1. Trimming cost V 0 bases and J 8 bases; bases outside gene matches: 10. This CDR3 contains 17 residues. Germline-derived CDR1 and CDR2 are SGHTA and FQGNSA. CDR3 sequence: CASSLALGGQGARGYTF. The CDR3 region has the DNA TGTGCCAGCAGCTTAGCGCTTGGGGGACAGGGGGCGCGAGGCTACACCTTC.

The chain has TRBV5-6 and TRBJ2-1; D uncertain. CDR1 and CDR2 (germline): SGHDT, YYEEEE. The CDR3 length is 16 residues. The V and J ends lost 4 bases and 7 bases respectively, with 21 bases between them. The CDR3 reads CASSPWGGVPLNEQFF. The CDR3 DNA is TGTGCCAGCAGCCCTTGGGGTGGGGTACCGCTAAATGAGCAGTTCTTC. The whole variable domain, remainder taken from reference TRBV5-6 and TRBJ2-1, is DAGVTQSPTHLIKTRGQQVTLRCSPKSGHDTVSWYQQALGQGPQFIFQYYEEEERQRGNFPDRFSGHQFPNYSSELNVNALLLGDSALYLCASSPWGGVPLNEQFFGPGTRLTVL.

The chain employs TRBV19 and TRBJ2-3; 10 positions agree with TRBD1. CDR3 length equals 16 residues. The germline V gene has CDR1 LNHDA and CDR2 SQIVND (reference sequence). Trimming took 5 bases from V and 4 from J; bases not matched to a gene: 9. The DNA of the CDR3 is TGTGCCAGTAGTCACTTGGCGGGACAGGGGCCAGATACGCAGTATTTT. This codes for CASSHLAGQGPDTQYF.

The chain carries TRBV7-2 and TRBJ2-3; a possible D gene is TRBD1 (6 bases). Germline loops: CDR1 SGHTA, CDR2 FQGNSA. V was cut by 5 bases and J by 3 bases, with 15 bases left in between. The CDR3 has 15 amino acids. DNA of the CDR3: TGTGCCAGCAGCCGCGAGTGGGGGCGGACAGATACGCAGTATTTT. It specifies CASSREWGRTDTQYF.

The rearrangement links TRBV20-1 to TRBJ2-3; D is unclear. The CDR3 has 14 amino acids. Germline V gene data show CDR1 as DFQATT and CDR2 as SNEGSKA (reference sequence). Trimming shortened V by 3 bases and J by 2 bases, and 12 bases separated the two germline ends. The CDR3 nucleotides are TGCAGTGCTAGCTTGGACCCAGTCACAGATACGCAGTATTTT. This sequence encodes CSASLDPVTDTQYF.

This clonotype was detected only a few times. The chain joins TRBV6-2 or TRBV6-3 to TRBJ2-3, with D possibly being TRBD2 (5 bases). V was clipped by 6 bases and J by 0 bases, with 16 bases between them. CDR1 MNHEY and CDR2 SVGEGT come from the germline V gene. The CDR3 runs to 16 residues. The CDR3 DNA follows: TGTGCCAGCAGCTCATGGTACCCGGGAAGCACAGATACGCAGTATTTT. This codes for CASSSWYPGSTDTQYF.

The chain has TRBV2 and TRBJ1-1; D gene uncertain. Germline V CDR1 and CDR2: SNHLY, FYNNEI. Deletions cut 1 base from V and 1 base from J, with 7 bases between. There are 14 residues in the CDR3. Here the CDR3 reads CASSEVGTNTEAFF. In DNA form, the CDR3 reads TGTGCCAGCAGTGAAGTAGGCACGAACACTGAAGCTTTCTTT.

The V call is TRBV20-1, the J call TRBJ1-2; D is ambiguous. This CDR3 is built from 15 residues. V lost 8 bases and J lost 3, with 22 bases in between. Germline CDR1 and CDR2: DFQATT and SNEGSKA (reference sequence). The CDR3, as DNA: TGCAGTCCCGATTATGGGCCCCCCCCTGACTATGGCTACACCTTC. As protein: CSPDYGPPPDYGYTF.

The genes are TRBV15 and TRBJ1-4; the D is unclear. This CDR3 is built from 14 residues. The germline CDR1 and CDR2 sequences are LNHNV and YYDKDF (reference sequence). Trimming shortened V by 1 base and J by 11 bases, and 14 bases separated the two germline ends. CDR3 DNA sequence: TGTGCCACCAGCAGAGGAGGAGGGATGGGGAAACTGTTTTTT. Protein sequence: CATSRGGGMGKLFF.

This chain links TRBV5-1 with TRBJ1-2; D not resolved. CDR1 is SGHRS and CDR2 is YFSETQ in the germline V gene. The CDR3 totals 14 residues. Trimming stripped 2 bases from V and 8 bases from J, with 16 bases between. CDR3 in amino acids: CASSFGPSSEGYTF. The CDR3 DNA reads TGCGCCAGCAGCTTCGGACCCAGTAGCGAAGGCTACACCTTC.

This clonotype was seen only a few times. The chain joins TRBV11-3 to TRBJ1-1; D remains unclear. The V and J ends lost 4 bases and 0 bases respectively, with 9 bases between them. The CDR3 length is 14 residues. Germline V gene data show CDR1 as SGHNT and CDR2 as YENEEA. The CDR3 DNA reads as TGTGCCAGCAGCTCCAGATTCATGAACACTGAAGCTTTCTTT. Amino acid sequence: CASSSRFMNTEAFF.

This clonotype was seen a few times. This chain uses TRBV14 with TRBJ2-1; TRBD2 agrees at 16 bases. Germline loops: CDR1 SGHDN, CDR2 FVKESK. The CDR3 spans 15 residues. V was clipped by 4 bases and J by 13 bases; unmatched bases: 7. Here the CDR3 reads CASSPGLAGGPHQFF. In nucleotides, the CDR3 is TGTGCCAGCAGCCCGGGACTAGCGGGGGGGCCTCACCAGTTCTTC.

This clonotype was counted a few times. The CDR3 nucleotides read TGTGCCATCAGTTCAGGGATTCGGGCGGAAGAGCAGTACTTC. Amino acid sequence: CAISSGIRAEEQYF. The chain employs TRBV10-3 and TRBJ2-7; the D gene is possibly TRBD1 (5 bases). Germline V gene data show CDR1 as ENHRY and CDR2 as SYGVKD. This CDR3 is built from 14 residues. Trimming left V 5 bases short and J 7 bases short, with 18 bases between.

V usage is TRBV7-9 and J usage is TRBJ2-5; D ambiguous. Germline loops: CDR1 SEHNR, CDR2 FQNEAQ (reference sequence). Trimming took off 6 bases at V and 5 bases at J, with 13 bases between the two ends. This CDR3 region has 13 residues. The DNA of the CDR3 is TGTGCCAGCAGTGAGAAGGAGTGGGAGACCCAGTACTTC. Protein product: CASSEKEWETQYF.

This clonotype was seen more than once but under ten times. The chain is built from TRBV6-5 and TRBJ2-1; 9 bases are shared with TRBD2. From germline, CDR1 is MNHEY and CDR2 SVGAGI. The CDR3 consists of 15 residues. V shed 3 bases and J 8 bases; nucleotides not matched to a gene: 8. CDR3 loop: CASSYSSGRSDEQFF. CDR3 coding DNA: TGTGCCAGCAGTTATAGTAGCGGGAGATCCGATGAGCAGTTCTTC.

This clonotype was recorded many times. The rearrangement uses TRBV18 and TRBJ2-5, with 8 bases that match TRBD1. J lost 2 bases, V lost 3 bases, and 5 bases had no gene match. The CDR3 extends over 15 amino acids. The germline V gene has CDR1 KGHSH and CDR2 LQKENI. As DNA, the CDR3 is TGTGCCAGCTCACCCCCCTGGACAGGGCAAGAGACCCAGTACTTC. Its protein is CASSPPWTGQETQYF. Full variable domain (rest looked up from reference TRBV18 and TRBJ2-5): NAGVMQNPRHLVRRRGQEARLRCSPMKGHSHVYWYRQLPEEGLKFMVYLQKENIIDESGMPKERFSAEFPKEGPSILRIQQVVRGDSAAYFCASSPPWTGQETQYFGPGTRLLVL.

Written as DNA, the CDR3 is TGTGCCAGCAGTTTCCCGGAAGCGGGAGAGGGTGACGAGCAGTACTTC. Translating it yields CASSFPEAGEGDEQYF. V usage is TRBV28 and J usage is TRBJ2-7, with TRBD2 identical over 8 bases. This CDR3 is 16 amino acids long. Trimming removed 3 bases from V and 5 bases from J; junction bases left unmatched: 12. Germline V gene lookup returns CDR1 MDHEN and CDR2 SYDVKM.

This clonotype was detected ten times or more. The CDR3 spells CAWSLHMGGGANEQFF. The CDR3, as DNA: TGTGCCTGGAGTCTCCATATGGGCGGGGGGGCAAATGAGCAGTTCTTC. The genes are TRBV30 and TRBJ2-1; 9 bases agree with TRBD2. CDR1 is GTSNPN and CDR2 is SVGIG in the germline V gene (reference sequence). With V trimmed by 2 bases and J by 7 bases, 12 bases remained unmatched. The CDR3 extends over 16 amino acids.

This chain uses TRBV7-8 with TRBJ1-2, with TRBD1 as a possible D gene (6 bases). The CDR3 length is 19 residues. Trimming took off 1 base at V and 0 bases at J, with 21 bases between the two ends. Germline V CDR1 and CDR2: SGHVS, FQNEAQ. This CDR3 is CASSLDRLAGVRANYGYTF. The DNA for the CDR3 is TGTGCCAGCAGCTTAGACCGTTTGGCAGGGGTCAGAGCTAACTATGGCTACACCTTC.

This rearrangement joins TRBV6-5 to TRBJ1-1; weak D call: TRBD1 (5 bases). Germline assignment: CDR1 MNHEY and CDR2 SVGAGI. There are 12 residues in the CDR3. V was pared by 7 bases and J by 9 bases, with 15 bases between. As DNA, the CDR3 is TGTGCCAGCAAAGACAGCAAGATGAAAGCTTTCTTT. Residues: CASKDSKMKAFF.

The chain employs TRBV7-3 and TRBJ2-4; the D is unclear. The CDR3 contains 13 residues. From germline, CDR1 is SGHTA and CDR2 FQGTGA. Trimming cost V 5 bases and J 15 bases, with 20 bases left between them. The DNA of the CDR3 is TGTGCCAGCAGCGAGTCCCCTCCGAATGTACCGTACTTC. Translated: CASSESPPNVPYF. The entire variable domain, with the rest obtained from reference TRBV7-3 and TRBJ2-4, is as follows: GAGVSQTPSNKVTEKGKYVELRCDPISGHTALYWYRQSLGQGPEFLIYFQGTGAADDSGLPNDRFFAVRPEGSVSTLKIQRTERGDSAVYLCASSESPPNVPYFGAGTRLSVL.

This clonotype was counted once. V and J are TRBV2 and TRBJ2-6, with D tentatively TRBD2 (6 bases). Trimming removed 5 bases at V and 4 bases at J, with 15 bases between. The CDR3 length is 16 residues. Germline lookup yields CDR1 SNHLY and CDR2 FYNNEI. CDR3 nucleotides: TGTGCCAGCAGTCGGGACTTGGCCATGGGGGCCAACGTCCTGACTTTC. It translates to CASSRDLAMGANVLTF.

This clonotype was seen repeatedly, ten times or more. The V and J genes are TRBV5-6 and TRBJ2-4, with D possibly TRBD1 on 6 matching bases. Germline CDR1 reads SGHDT; CDR2 reads YYEEEE. V was pared by 3 bases and J by 0 bases, with 13 bases between. The CDR3 contains 16 residues. CDR3 bases: TGTGCCAGCAGCTACAGGACAGTACTAGCCAAAAACATTCAGTACTTC. Its translation is CASSYRTVLAKNIQYF. The full variable domain, its missing parts supplied by reference TRBV5-6 and TRBJ2-4, is DAGVTQSPTHLIKTRGQQVTLRCSPKSGHDTVSWYQQALGQGPQFIFQYYEEEERQRGNFPDRFSGHQFPNYSSELNVNALLLGDSALYLCASSYRTVLAKNIQYFGAGTRLSVL.